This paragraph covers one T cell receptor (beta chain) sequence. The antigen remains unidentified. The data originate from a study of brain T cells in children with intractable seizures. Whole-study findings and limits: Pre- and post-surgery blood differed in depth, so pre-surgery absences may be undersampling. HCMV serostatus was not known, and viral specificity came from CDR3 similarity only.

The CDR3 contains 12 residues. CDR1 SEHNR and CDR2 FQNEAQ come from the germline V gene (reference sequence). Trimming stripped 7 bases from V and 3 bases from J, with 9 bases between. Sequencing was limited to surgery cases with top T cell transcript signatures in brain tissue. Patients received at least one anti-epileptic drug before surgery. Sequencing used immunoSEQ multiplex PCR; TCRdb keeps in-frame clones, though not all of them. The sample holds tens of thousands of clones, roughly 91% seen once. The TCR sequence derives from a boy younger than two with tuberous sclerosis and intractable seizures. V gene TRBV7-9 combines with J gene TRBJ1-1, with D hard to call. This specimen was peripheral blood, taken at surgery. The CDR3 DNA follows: TGTGCCAGCACCCTGACGGACACTGAAGCTTTCTTT. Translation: CASTLTDTEAFF.